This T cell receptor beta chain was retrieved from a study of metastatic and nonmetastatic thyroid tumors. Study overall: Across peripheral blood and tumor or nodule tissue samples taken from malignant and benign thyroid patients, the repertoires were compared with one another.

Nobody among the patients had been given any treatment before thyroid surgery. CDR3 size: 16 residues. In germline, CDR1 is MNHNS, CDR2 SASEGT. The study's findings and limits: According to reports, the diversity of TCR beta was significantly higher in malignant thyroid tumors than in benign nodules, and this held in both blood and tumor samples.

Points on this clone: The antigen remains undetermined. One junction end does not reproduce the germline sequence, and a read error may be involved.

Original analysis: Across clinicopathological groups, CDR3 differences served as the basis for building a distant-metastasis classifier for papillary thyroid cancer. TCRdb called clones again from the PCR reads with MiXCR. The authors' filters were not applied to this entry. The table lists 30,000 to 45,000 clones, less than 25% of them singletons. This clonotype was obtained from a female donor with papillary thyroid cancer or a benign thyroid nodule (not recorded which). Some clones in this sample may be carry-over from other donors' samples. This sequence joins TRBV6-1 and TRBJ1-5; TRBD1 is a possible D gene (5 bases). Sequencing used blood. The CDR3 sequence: CASSEGPSYSNKPKHF. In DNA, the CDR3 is TGTGCCAGCAGTGAGGGACCGAGCTATAGCAATAAGCCCAAGCATTTT.